This T cell receptor (beta chain) is drawn from a study of T-cell memory formation after mild COVID-19. Study-level points and caveats: CD4/CD8 balance characterized clones contracting day 15 to 85, and CD4+ skew characterized later expanders. Some SARS-CoV-2-responding clones were already detected in memory before infection.

This clonotype was seen a few times. Its antigen is not identified. Using its own MiXCR run on the 5' RACE reads, TCRdb lists one record per CDR3 protein. The sample has 400,000 to 500,000 distinct CDR3 sequences; 20% are singletons. The CDR3 covers 14 residues. The germline gives CDR1 SGHVS, CDR2 FQNEAQ. V lost 5 bases and J 8 bases, leaving 13 bases between the germline ends. The sample was PBMCs or a T cell subset sorted from them (not recorded which). The sequence was collected from an adult woman who had mild COVID-19 (a few samples of this study predate the infection). Cell type and time point are not known. J is TRBJ1-6 and V is TRBV7-8; the D gene is possibly TRBD1 (6 bases). CDR3 in DNA: TGTGCCAGCAGCCCAGCGGACAGATATTCACCCCTCCACTTT. It codes for CASSPADRYSPLHF.